This T cell receptor beta chain was observed in a study of shared clonotypes between healthy human individuals. Original methodology: For the immunoSEQ data, sequences were junction-only without quality scores, so filtering differed. The repertoire was sequenced with immunoSEQ multiplex PCR; TCRdb's copy has only in-frame clones and lacks some. V and J calls and clone size follow that table, whereas D and trimming were derived from the DNA. The top ten hold about 0.13% of the sample, which has 2 million to 2.5 million clones, around 95% seen once. Sequenced material: naive CD4+ T cells sorted from blood. As to subset: CD45RA+ positively selected. The sequence derives from a man between 18 and 29 years old in good health.

In DNA, the CDR3 is TGTGCCAGTAGTATTGGCCTAGCGCAAGAGACCCAGTACTTC. Amino acid sequence: CASSIGLAQETQYF. This chain joins TRBV19 and TRBJ2-5; D may be TRBD2 (6 bases). The germline V gene has CDR1 LNHDA and CDR2 SQIVND (reference sequence). The CDR3 loop spans 14 amino acids. The ends were cut back, 3 bases at V and 2 bases at J, with 10 bases in the middle.